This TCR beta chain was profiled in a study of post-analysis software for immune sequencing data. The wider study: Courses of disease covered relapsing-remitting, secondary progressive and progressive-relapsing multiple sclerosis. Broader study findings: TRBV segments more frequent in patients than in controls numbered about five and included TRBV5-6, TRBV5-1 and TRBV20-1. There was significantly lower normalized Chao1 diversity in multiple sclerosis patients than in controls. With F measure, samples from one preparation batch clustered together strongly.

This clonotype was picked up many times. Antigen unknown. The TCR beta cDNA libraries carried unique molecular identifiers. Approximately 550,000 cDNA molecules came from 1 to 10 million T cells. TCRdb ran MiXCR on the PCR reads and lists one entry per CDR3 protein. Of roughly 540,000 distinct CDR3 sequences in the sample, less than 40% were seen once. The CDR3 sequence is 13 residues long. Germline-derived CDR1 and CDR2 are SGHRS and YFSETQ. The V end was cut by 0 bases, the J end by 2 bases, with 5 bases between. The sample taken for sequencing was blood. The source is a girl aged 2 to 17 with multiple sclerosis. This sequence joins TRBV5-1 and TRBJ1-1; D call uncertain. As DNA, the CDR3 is TGCGCCAGCAGCTTGGCGGCCAACACTGAAGCTTTCTTT. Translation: CASSLAANTEAFF.